The source of this T cell receptor beta chain is a study of human T cells and chemical hapten exposure. Time point defined: patch test 2, 6 weeks after DPC sensitization. Documented treatment: therapeutic diphenylcyclopropenone sensitization with weekly scalp DPC. The total RNA was obtained from whole blood that was not fractionated. At least ten counts were recorded for this clonotype. One entry per CDR3 protein results from TCRdb running MiXCR on the RACE reads. The data hold 35,000 to 50,000 distinct CDR3 sequences, with 9.6% observed a single time. This TCR came from a woman in her twenties or thirties with alopecia areata. Some clones in this sample may be carry-over from other donors' samples. The specimen was whole blood, collected in connection with sensitization to the hapten diphenylcyclopropenone (DPC).

DNA of the CDR3: TGTGCCAGCAGCTTAGAGGGGCGGGCCGCCTCCTACGAGCAGTACTTC. Its protein product is CASSLEGRAASYEQYF. The rearrangement links TRBV7-6 to TRBJ2-7; D assignment may be TRBD1 or TRBD2 (5 bases each). Germline CDR1 SGHVS, CDR2 FNYEAQ. The CDR3 contains 16 residues. Between the trimmed V and J ends, which lost 1 base and 0 bases, there was a span of 13 bases.